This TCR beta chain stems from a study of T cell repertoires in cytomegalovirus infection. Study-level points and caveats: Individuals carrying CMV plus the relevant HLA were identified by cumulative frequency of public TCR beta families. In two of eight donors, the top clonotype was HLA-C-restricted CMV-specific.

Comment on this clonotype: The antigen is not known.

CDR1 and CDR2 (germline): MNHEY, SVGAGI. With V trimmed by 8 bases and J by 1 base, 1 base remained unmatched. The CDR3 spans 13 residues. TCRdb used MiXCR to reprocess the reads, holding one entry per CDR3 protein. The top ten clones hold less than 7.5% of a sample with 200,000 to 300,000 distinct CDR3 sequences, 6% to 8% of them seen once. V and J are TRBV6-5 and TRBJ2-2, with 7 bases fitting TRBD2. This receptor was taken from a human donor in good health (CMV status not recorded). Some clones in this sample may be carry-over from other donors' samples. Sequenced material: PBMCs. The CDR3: CASERGNTGELFF. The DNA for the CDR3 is TGTGCCAGCGAGCGGGGGAACACCGGGGAGCTGTTTTTT.